Listed below are T cell receptor beta chains from one sample, sequenced in a study of cytomegalovirus exposure and HLA in healthy donors. Measured with immunoSEQ multiplex PCR; TCRdb has only the in-frame clones, and not every one. In the table there are roughly 130,000 clones, roughly two thirds of which are singletons. The sequencing input was PBMCs. The source is a man aged 25-40 years in good health and CMV-seropositive. Both conserved end residues are part of each CDR3. The order of the fields is V gene, D gene, J gene, clone size, CDR3 protein, CDR3 DNA. D genes are given only for firm matches. The size of a clone is reported for some rows only, either as once, few or many, or as a class for expanded clones.

v_gene: TRBV7-9; d_gene: TRBD1; j_gene: TRBJ1-1; abundance: -; CDR3aa: CASSEWTGSHEAFF; CDR3nt: TGTGCCAGCAGCGAATGGACAGGATCCCATGAAGCTTTCTTT
v_gene: TRBV5-1; d_gene: -; j_gene: TRBJ2-1; abundance: -; CDR3aa: CASSQSGEQFF; CDR3nt: TGCGCCAGCAGCCAAAGCGGTGAGCAGTTCTTC
v_gene: TRBV29-1; d_gene: -; j_gene: TRBJ2-7; abundance: -; CDR3aa: CSVEGTYSYEQYF; CDR3nt: TGCAGCGTTGAAGGCACTTACTCCTACGAGCAGTACTTC
v_gene: TRBV9; d_gene: TRBD1; j_gene: TRBJ1-1; abundance: few; CDR3aa: CASSGTGSTEAFF; CDR3nt: TGTGCCAGCAGCGGGACAGGAAGCACTGAAGCTTTCTTT
v_gene: TRBV7-9; d_gene: -; j_gene: TRBJ2-3; abundance: -; CDR3aa: CASSLAPASYTDTQYF; CDR3nt: TGTGCCAGCAGCTTAGCCCCAGCGAGTTACACAGATACGCAGTATTTT
v_gene: TRBV7-9; d_gene: -; j_gene: TRBJ2-5; abundance: few; CDR3aa: CASSLEGAETQYF; CDR3nt: TGTGCCAGCAGCTTGGAAGGGGCGGAGACCCAGTACTTC
v_gene: TRBV28; d_gene: TRBD1; j_gene: TRBJ2-7; abundance: -; CDR3aa: CASSQAGGSYEQYF; CDR3nt: TGTGCCAGCAGTCAGGCAGGGGGTTCCTACGAGCAGTACTTC
v_gene: TRBV4-3; d_gene: TRBD1; j_gene: TRBJ2-7; abundance: -; CDR3aa: CASSQGTGRDRGYEQYF; CDR3nt: TGCGCCAGCAGCCAGGGTACGGGCCGGGACAGGGGCTACGAGCAGTACTTC
v_gene: TRBV7-2; d_gene: -; j_gene: TRBJ2-7; abundance: -; CDR3aa: CASSFQGSDEQYF; CDR3nt: TGTGCCAGCAGCTTCCAGGGTTCGGACGAGCAGTACTTC
v_gene: TRBV11-2; d_gene: -; j_gene: TRBJ1-1; abundance: -; CDR3aa: CASSRDFRMNTEAFF; CDR3nt: TGTGCCAGCAGCCGGGACTTCCGAATGAACACTGAAGCTTTCTTT
v_gene: TRBV5-4; d_gene: -; j_gene: TRBJ2-7; abundance: -; CDR3aa: CASSSYHEQYF; CDR3nt: TGTGCCAGCAGTTCCTACCACGAGCAGTACTTC
v_gene: TRBV27; d_gene: -; j_gene: TRBJ1-1; abundance: -; CDR3aa: CASSSSGNTEAFF; CDR3nt: TGTGCCAGCAGTTCCAGTGGTAACACTGAAGCTTTCTTT
v_gene: TRBV5-6; d_gene: TRBD2; j_gene: TRBJ2-7; abundance: -; CDR3aa: CASSLVLAENYEQYF; CDR3nt: TGTGCCAGCAGCTTGGTGCTAGCGGAAAACTACGAGCAGTACTTC
v_gene: TRBV7-2; d_gene: -; j_gene: TRBJ1-4; abundance: -; CDR3aa: CASSLDSTTNEKLFF; CDR3nt: TGTGCCAGCAGCCTAGACAGCACAACTAATGAAAAACTGTTTTTT
v_gene: TRBV7-6; d_gene: -; j_gene: TRBJ2-5; abundance: once; CDR3aa: CASSQDTGYQETQYF; CDR3nt: TGTGCCAGCAGCCAAGACACAGGCTACCAAGAGACCCAGTACTTC
v_gene: TRBV7-2; d_gene: TRBD2; j_gene: TRBJ2-7; abundance: -; CDR3aa: CASSSSAGRYYEQYF; CDR3nt: TGTGCCAGCAGCTCCTCAGCGGGGCGGTACTACGAGCAGTACTTC
v_gene: TRBV6-8; d_gene: TRBD1; j_gene: TRBJ1-1; abundance: -; CDR3aa: CASSSLGQDKNTEAFF; CDR3nt: TGTGCCAGCAGCTCGCTCGGACAGGACAAGAACACTGAAGCTTTCTTT
v_gene: TRBV2; d_gene: -; j_gene: TRBJ2-2; abundance: -; CDR3aa: CASGLQRFPTGELFF; CDR3nt: TGTGCCAGCGGCTTGCAACGTTTCCCGACCGGGGAGCTGTTTTTT
v_gene: TRBV16; d_gene: TRBD1; j_gene: TRBJ1-6; abundance: -; CDR3aa: CASSQYRTGLNSPLHF; CDR3nt: TGTGCCAGCAGCCAATACCGGACAGGGCTGAATTCACCCCTCCACTTT
v_gene: TRBV18; d_gene: -; j_gene: TRBJ1-5; abundance: few; CDR3aa: CASSPPRGEGTDQPQHF; CDR3nt: TGTGCCAGCTCACCACCTCGGGGGGAGGGGACGGATCAGCCCCAGCATTTT
v_gene: TRBV5-5; d_gene: -; j_gene: TRBJ2-7; abundance: -; CDR3aa: CASSILLQGRGEQYF; CDR3nt: TGTGCCAGCAGCATCTTATTACAGGGTCGAGGCGAGCAGTACTTC
v_gene: TRBV5-1; d_gene: -; j_gene: TRBJ2-1; abundance: -; CDR3aa: CASSLVAEYNEQFF; CDR3nt: TGCGCCAGCAGCTTGGTTGCGGAGTACAATGAGCAGTTCTTC